Here is one T cell receptor (beta chain) with its context. Its antigen is currently unknown. Assay used: immunoSEQ multiplex PCR; TCRdb lists only in-frame clones, some missing. The data contain about 60,000 clones, just over 90% of them singletons. This sample stems from a study of PD-1 blockade in classical Hodgkin lymphoma. Study observations and caveats: The repertoire differences lack a defined cause, possibly disease activity or prior therapy. Patients newly diagnosed and complete responders had comparable baseline diversity. When set against healthy donors, newly diagnosed patients were reported to show lower baseline TCR diversity.

Germline V gene lookup returns CDR1 MNHEY and CDR2 SMNVEV (reference sequence). Trimming removed 0 bases at V and 15 bases at J, with 15 bases between. CDR3 size: 13 residues. As to time point: cycle 4 day 1 (C4D1), after less than 7 weeks of nivolumab. Brentuximab vedotin exposure varied among the patients, all of whom had relapsed after autologous stem cell transplantation. This chain joins TRBV27 and TRBJ2-1; D is possibly TRBD2 (6 bases). The material sequenced was peripheral blood mononuclear cells (PBMCs), taken before the fourth cycle of nivolumab. The TCR comes from a human donor with classical Hodgkin lymphoma. In nucleotides, the CDR3 is TGTGCCAGCAGTTTATCGCTGGAGGGACCGCGGTTCTTC. Protein: CASSLSLEGPRFF.